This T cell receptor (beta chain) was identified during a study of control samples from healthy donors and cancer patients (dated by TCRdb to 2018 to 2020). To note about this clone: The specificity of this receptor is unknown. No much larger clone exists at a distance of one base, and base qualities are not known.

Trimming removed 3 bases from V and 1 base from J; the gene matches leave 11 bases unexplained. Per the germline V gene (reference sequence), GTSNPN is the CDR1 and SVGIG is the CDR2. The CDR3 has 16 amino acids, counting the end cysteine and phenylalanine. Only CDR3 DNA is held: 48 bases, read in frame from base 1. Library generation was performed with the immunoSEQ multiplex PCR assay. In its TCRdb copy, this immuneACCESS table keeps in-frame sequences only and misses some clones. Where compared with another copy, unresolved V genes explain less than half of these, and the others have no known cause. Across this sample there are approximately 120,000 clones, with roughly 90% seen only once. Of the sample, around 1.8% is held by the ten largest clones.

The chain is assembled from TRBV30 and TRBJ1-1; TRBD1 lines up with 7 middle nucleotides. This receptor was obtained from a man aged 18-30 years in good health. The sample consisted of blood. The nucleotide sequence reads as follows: TGTGCCTGGAGGGAATACAGGGGAGTGCGGAACACTGAAGCTTTCTTT. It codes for CAWREYRGVRNTEAFF.